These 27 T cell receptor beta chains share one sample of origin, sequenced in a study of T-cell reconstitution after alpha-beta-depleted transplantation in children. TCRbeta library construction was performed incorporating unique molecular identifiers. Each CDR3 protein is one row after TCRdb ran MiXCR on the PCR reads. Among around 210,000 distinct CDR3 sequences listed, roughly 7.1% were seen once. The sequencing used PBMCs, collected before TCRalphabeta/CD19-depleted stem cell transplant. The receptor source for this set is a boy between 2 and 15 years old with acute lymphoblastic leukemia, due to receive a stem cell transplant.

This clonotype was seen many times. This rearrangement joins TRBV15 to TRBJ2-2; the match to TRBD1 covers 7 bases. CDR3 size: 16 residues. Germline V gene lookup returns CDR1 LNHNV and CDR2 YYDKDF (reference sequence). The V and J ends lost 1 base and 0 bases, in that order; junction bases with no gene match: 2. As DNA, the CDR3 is TGTGCCACCAGCAGAGCCGGGACAGCGAACACCGGGGAGCTGTTTTTT. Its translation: CATSRAGTANTGELFF.

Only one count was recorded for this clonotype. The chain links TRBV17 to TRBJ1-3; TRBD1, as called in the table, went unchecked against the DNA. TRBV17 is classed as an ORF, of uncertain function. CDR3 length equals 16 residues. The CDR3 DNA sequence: TGTGCCAGGGGCCCCGGGGACCGAAACTCTGGAAACACCATATATTTT. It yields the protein CARGPGDRNSGNTIYF.

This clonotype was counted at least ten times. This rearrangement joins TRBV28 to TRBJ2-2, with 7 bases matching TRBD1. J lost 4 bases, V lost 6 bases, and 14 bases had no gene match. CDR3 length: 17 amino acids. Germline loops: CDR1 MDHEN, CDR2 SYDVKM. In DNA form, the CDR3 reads TGTGCCAGCAGCCCTCTTCGGGACAGCCAAATCACCGGGGAGCTGTTTTTT. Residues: CASSPLRDSQITGELFF.

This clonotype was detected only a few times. CDR3 sequence reads: CASSFGGRGGLYNEQFF. CDR3 coding DNA: TGTGCCAGCAGTTTCGGGGGTCGGGGGGGCCTGTACAATGAGCAGTTCTTC. This chain joins TRBV28 and TRBJ2-1; TRBD2 agrees at 8 bases. V gave up 3 bases and J gave up 4 bases; unmatched junction bases: 11. Germline-derived CDR1 and CDR2 are MDHEN and SYDVKM. The CDR3 runs to 17 residues.

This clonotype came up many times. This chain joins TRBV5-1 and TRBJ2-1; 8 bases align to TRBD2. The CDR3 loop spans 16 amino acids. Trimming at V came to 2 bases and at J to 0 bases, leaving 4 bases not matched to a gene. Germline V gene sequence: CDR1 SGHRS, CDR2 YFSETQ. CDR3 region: CASSFGRGGSYNEQFF. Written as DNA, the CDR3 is TGCGCCAGCAGCTTTGGACGGGGGGGCTCCTACAATGAGCAGTTCTTC. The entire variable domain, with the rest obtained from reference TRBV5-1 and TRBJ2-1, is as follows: KAGVTQTPRYLIKTRGQQVTLSCSPISGHRSVSWYQQTPGQGLQFLFEYFSETQRNKGNFPGRFSGRQFSNSRSEMNVSTLELGDSALYLCASSFGRGGSYNEQFFGPGTRLTVL.

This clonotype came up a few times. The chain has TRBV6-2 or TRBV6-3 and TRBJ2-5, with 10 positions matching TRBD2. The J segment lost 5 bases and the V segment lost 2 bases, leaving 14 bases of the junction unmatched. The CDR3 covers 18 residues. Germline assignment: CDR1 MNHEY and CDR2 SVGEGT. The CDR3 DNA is TGTGCCAGCAGTTACCAACTACTAGCGGGGAATCTAAAGGAGACCCAGTACTTC. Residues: CASSYQLLAGNLKETQYF.

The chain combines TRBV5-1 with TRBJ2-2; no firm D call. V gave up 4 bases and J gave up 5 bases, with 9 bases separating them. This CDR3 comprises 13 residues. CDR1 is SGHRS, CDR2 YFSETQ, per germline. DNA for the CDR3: TGCGCCAGCAGCACTCAGGTGACCGGGGAGCTGTTTTTT. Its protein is CASSTQVTGELFF.

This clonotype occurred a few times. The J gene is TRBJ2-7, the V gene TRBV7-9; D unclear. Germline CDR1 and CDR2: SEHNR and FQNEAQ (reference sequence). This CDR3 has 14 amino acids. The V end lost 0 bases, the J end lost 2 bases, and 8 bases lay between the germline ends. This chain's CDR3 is CASSLAITPYEQYF. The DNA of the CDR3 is TGTGCCAGCAGCTTAGCAATAACCCCCTACGAGCAGTACTTC.

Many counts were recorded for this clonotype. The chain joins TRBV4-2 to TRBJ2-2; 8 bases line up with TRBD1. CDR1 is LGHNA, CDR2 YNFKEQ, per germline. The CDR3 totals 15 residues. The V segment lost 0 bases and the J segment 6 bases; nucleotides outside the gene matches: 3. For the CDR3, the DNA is TGTGCCAGCAGCCAAGAACAGGGGGGAGCCGGGGAGCTGTTTTTT. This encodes CASSQEQGGAGELFF.

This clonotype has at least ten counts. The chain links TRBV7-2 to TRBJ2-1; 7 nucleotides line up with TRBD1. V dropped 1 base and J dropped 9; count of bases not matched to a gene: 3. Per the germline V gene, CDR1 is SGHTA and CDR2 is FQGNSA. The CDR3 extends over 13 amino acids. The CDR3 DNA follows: TGTGCCAGCAGCTTAGGAGGGGGCGGTGAGCAGTTCTTC. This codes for CASSLGGGGEQFF.

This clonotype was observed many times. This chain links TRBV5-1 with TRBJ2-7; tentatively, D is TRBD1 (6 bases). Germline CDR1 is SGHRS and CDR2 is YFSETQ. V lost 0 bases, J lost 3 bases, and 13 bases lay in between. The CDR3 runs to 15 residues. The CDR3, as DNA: TGCGCCAGCAGCTTGGCTGCGGCAGGGGTCTACGAGCAGTACTTC. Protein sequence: CASSLAAAGVYEQYF.

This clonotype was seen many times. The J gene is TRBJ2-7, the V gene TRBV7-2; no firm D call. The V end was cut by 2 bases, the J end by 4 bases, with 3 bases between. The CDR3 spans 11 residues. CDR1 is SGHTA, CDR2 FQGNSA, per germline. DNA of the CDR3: TGTGCCAGCAGCTTACAATACGAGCAGTACTTC. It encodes CASSLQYEQYF.

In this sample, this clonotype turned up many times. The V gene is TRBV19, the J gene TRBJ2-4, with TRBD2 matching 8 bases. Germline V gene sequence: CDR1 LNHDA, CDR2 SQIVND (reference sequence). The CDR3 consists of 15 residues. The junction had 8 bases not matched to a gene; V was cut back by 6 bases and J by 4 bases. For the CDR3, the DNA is TGTGCCAGTAGCCCAAAAACTAGCGGAAAAAACATTCAGTACTTC. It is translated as CASSPKTSGKNIQYF.

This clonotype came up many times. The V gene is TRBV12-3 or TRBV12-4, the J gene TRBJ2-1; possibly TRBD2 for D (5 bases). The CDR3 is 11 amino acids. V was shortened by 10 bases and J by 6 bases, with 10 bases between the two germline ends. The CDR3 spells CAIQRPNEQFF. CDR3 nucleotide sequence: TGTGCCATTCAGCGGCCCAATGAGCAGTTCTTC.

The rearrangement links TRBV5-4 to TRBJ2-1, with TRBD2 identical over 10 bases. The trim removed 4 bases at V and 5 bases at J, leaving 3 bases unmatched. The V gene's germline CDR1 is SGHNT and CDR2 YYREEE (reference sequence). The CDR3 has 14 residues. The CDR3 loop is CASSGAGGDNEQFF. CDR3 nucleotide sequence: TGTGCCAGCAGCGGAGCGGGGGGGGACAATGAGCAGTTCTTC.

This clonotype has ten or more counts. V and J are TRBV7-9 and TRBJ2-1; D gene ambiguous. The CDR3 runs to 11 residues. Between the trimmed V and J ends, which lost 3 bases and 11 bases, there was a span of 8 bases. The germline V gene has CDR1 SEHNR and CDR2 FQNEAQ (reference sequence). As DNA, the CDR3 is TGTGCCAGCAGCTTTACACGACAGCAGTTCTTC. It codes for CASSFTRQQFF.

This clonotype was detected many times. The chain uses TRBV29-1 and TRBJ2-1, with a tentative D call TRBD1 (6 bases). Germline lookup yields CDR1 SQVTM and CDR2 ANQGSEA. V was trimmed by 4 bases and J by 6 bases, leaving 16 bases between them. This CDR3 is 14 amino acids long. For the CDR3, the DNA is TGCAGCGTTGTTCGGGACCCAGGGGTCAATGAGCAGTTCTTC. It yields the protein CSVVRDPGVNEQFF.

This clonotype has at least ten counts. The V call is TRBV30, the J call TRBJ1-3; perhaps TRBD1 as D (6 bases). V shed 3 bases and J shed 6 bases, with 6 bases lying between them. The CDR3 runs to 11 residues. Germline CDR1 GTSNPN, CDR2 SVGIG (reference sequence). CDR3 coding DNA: TGTGCCTGGAGGGGACAAAACACCATATATTTT. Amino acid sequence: CAWRGQNTIYF.

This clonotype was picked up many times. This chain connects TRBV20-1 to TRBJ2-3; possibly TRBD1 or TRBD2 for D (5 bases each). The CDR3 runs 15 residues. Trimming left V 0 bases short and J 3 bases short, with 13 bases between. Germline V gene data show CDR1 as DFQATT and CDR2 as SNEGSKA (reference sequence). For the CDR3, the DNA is TGCAGTGCTAGAGATTCGGACGGGACGACAGATACGCAGTATTTT. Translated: CSARDSDGTTDTQYF.

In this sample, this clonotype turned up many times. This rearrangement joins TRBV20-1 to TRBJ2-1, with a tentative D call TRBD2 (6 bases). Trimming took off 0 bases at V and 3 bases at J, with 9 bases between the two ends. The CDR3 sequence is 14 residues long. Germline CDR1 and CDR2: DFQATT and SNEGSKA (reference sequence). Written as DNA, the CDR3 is TGCAGTGCTAGAGATGGGACTTTCTACAATGAGCAGTTCTTC. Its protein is CSARDGTFYNEQFF.

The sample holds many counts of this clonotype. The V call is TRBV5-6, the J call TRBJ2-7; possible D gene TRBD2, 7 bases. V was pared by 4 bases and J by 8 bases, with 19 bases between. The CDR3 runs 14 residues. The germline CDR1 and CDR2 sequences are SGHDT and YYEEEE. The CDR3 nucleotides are TGTGCCAGCAGCGGGGGGGCTAGCCAGAGTAAGCAGTACTTC. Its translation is CASSGGASQSKQYF.

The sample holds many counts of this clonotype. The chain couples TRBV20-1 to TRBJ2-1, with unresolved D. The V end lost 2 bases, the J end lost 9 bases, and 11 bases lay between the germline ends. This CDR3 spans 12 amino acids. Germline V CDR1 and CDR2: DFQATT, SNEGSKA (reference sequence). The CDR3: CSARRVGREQFF. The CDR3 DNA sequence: TGCAGTGCTAGAAGGGTCGGGCGTGAGCAGTTCTTC.

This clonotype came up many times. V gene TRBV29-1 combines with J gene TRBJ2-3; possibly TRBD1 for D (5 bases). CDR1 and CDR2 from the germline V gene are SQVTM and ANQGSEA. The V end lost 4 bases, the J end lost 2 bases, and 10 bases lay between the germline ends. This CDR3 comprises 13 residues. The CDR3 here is CSVGDSNTDTQYF. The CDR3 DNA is TGCAGCGTTGGAGACAGCAACACAGATACGCAGTATTTT.

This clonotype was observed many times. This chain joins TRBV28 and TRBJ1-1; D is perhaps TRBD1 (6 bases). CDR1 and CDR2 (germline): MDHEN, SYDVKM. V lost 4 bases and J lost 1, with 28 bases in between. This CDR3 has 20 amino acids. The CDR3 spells CASSYFGYFKGGAKNTEAFF. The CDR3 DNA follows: TGTGCCAGCAGTTATTTCGGGTATTTTAAAGGGGGAGCGAAGAACACTGAAGCTTTCTTT.

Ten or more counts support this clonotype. Written as DNA, the CDR3 is TGCAGCGTCAGGGGCGGAGGGGATGGCTACACCTTC. Amino acids: CSVRGGGDGYTF. The rearrangement links TRBV29-1 to TRBJ1-2; TRBD1 might be the D (6 bases). The CDR3 is 12 amino acids. Germline CDR1 reads SQVTM; CDR2 reads ANQGSEA. Trimming cost V 6 bases and J 6 bases, with 14 bases left between them.

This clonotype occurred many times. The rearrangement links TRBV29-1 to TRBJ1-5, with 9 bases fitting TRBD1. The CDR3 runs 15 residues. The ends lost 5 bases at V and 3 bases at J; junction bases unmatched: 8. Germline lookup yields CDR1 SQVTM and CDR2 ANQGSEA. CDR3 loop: CSVTGTGILNQPQHF. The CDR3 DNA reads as TGCAGCGTTACCGGGACAGGGATTCTCAATCAGCCCCAGCATTTT. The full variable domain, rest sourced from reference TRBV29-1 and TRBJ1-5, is SAVISQKPSRDICQRGTSLTIQCQVDSQVTMMFWYRQQPGQSLTLIATANQGSEATYESGFVIDKFPISRPNLTFSTLTVSNMSPEDSSIYLCSVTGTGILNQPQHFGDGTRLSIL.

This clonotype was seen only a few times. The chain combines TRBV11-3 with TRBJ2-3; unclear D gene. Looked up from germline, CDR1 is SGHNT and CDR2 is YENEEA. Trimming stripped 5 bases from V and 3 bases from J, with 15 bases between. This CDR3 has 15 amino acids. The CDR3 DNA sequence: TGTGCCAGCAGCCACGATGGCCTCGGAACAGATACGCAGTATTTT. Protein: CASSHDGLGTDTQYF.